These 20 T cell receptor beta chains share one sample of origin, sequenced in a study of T cell changes during pregnancy in multiple sclerosis. Measured with immunoSEQ multiplex PCR; TCRdb has only the in-frame clones, and not every one. The sample contains tens of thousands of clones, over 80% of which appear only once. The sequenced sample was CD4+ T cells from peripheral blood mononuclear cells, obtained after pregnancy. These receptors came from a female donor in good health, enrolled as a control in a pregnancy study.

The chain combines TRBV7-6 with TRBJ1-4; D perhaps matches TRBD1 (6 bases). The CDR3 is made up of 16 amino acids. The ends were cut back, 0 bases at V and 5 bases at J, with 13 bases in the middle. The V gene's germline CDR1 is SGHVS and CDR2 FNYEAQ. CDR3 DNA sequence: TGTGCCAGCAGCTTAGCTCCGGGACAAGGGAATGAAAAACTGTTTTTT. Its translation: CASSLAPGQGNEKLFF.

The chain joins TRBV7-2 to TRBJ2-6, with 7 nucleotides matching TRBD2. V dropped 6 bases and J dropped 0; count of bases not matched to a gene: 11. Germline V CDR1 and CDR2: SGHTA, FQGNSA. This CDR3 has 18 amino acids. The CDR3 reads CASSSGLVTDSGANVLTF. The CDR3 DNA reads TGTGCCAGCAGTTCTGGACTAGTTACTGACTCTGGGGCCAACGTCCTGACTTTC.

This chain links TRBV11-2 with TRBJ1-3, with D possibly being TRBD1 (5 bases). V lost 3 bases and J 0 bases, leaving 12 bases between the germline ends. From germline, CDR1 is SGHAT and CDR2 FQNNGV. The CDR3 runs 16 residues. In DNA, the CDR3 is TGTGCCAGCAGCTTTCTGGGCGGGACCTCTGGAAACACCATATATTTT. This codes for CASSFLGGTSGNTIYF.

The gene calls are TRBV15 and TRBJ2-1, with D possibly matching TRBD2 (5 bases). Germline V gives CDR1 LNHNV, CDR2 YYDKDF (reference sequence). The CDR3 extends over 14 amino acids. V dropped 0 bases and J dropped 3 bases, with 6 bases sitting between them. In DNA form, the CDR3 reads TGTGCCACCAGCAGAGATGGAGGCTACAATGAGCAGTTCTTC. Encoded protein: CATSRDGGYNEQFF.

The rearrangement uses TRBV20-1 and TRBJ1-2, with a tentative D call TRBD1 (5 bases). This CDR3 is built from 11 residues. The V gene's germline CDR1 is DFQATT and CDR2 SNEGSKA (reference sequence). Trimming removed 4 bases from V and 2 bases from J, with 5 bases in between. The CDR3: CSANRNYGYTF. CDR3 DNA: TGCAGTGCTAACAGGAACTATGGCTACACCTTC.

V is TRBV28 and J is TRBJ1-5; D is uncertain. The CDR3 spans 14 residues. CDR1 and CDR2 from the germline V gene are MDHEN and SYDVKM. Trimming shortened V by 7 bases and J by 0 bases, and 10 bases separated the two germline ends. The CDR3 loop reads CASTPGDSNQPQHF. The CDR3 nucleotides are TGTGCCAGCACTCCCGGGGATAGCAATCAGCCCCAGCATTTT.

The chain has TRBV7-2 and TRBJ2-3; the match to TRBD2 covers 15 bases. The germline V gene encodes CDR1 SGHTA and CDR2 FQGNSA. The CDR3 is 14 amino acids. V shed 4 bases, J shed 11 bases, and the junction held 4 bases outside the gene matches. In DNA form, the CDR3 reads TGTGCCAGCAGCTGGGGGACTAGCGGGGGGATGCAGTATTTT. This gives the protein CASSWGTSGGMQYF.

The V call is TRBV5-1, the J call TRBJ2-3, with 10 bases that match TRBD2. The junction had 5 bases not matched to a gene; V was cut back by 5 bases and J by 2 bases. This CDR3 spans 15 amino acids. Germline CDR1 and CDR2: SGHRS and YFSETQ. The CDR3 is CASRASGGVTDTQYF. The CDR3 DNA is TGCGCCAGCAGGGCTAGCGGGGGAGTCACAGATACGCAGTATTTT.

The rearrangement uses TRBV5-1 and TRBJ2-7; TRBD1 might be the D (6 bases). Germline V gives CDR1 SGHRS, CDR2 YFSETQ. This CDR3 is 15 amino acids long. V shed 5 bases and J shed 0 bases, with 15 bases lying between them. The chain's CDR3 is CASRKETGHSYEQYF. The CDR3 bases are TGCGCCAGCAGAAAGGAGACAGGTCACTCCTACGAGCAGTACTTC.

This chain connects TRBV5-6 to TRBJ1-2, with D perhaps matching TRBD1 (5 bases). V shed 3 bases and J shed 4 bases, with 13 bases lying between them. CDR1 SGHDT and CDR2 YYEEEE come from the germline V gene. The CDR3 is made up of 14 amino acids. CDR3 region: CASSYPGGLYGYTF. DNA for the CDR3: TGTGCCAGCAGCTACCCCGGGGGTCTCTATGGCTACACCTTC.

This clone occurred once. The rearrangement uses TRBV4-2 and TRBJ1-1; 8 nucleotides line up with TRBD1. The CDR3 has 14 amino acids. V was pared by 4 bases and J by 3 bases, with 4 bases of the junction left unmatched. Germline V gives CDR1 LGHNA, CDR2 YNFKEQ. CDR3: CASSRGTGDTEAFF. CDR3 nucleotides: TGTGCCAGCAGCCGGGGGACAGGAGACACTGAAGCTTTCTTT.

V and J are TRBV7-6 and TRBJ1-3, with 9 nucleotides matching TRBD1. CDR1 is SGHVS and CDR2 is FNYEAQ in the germline V gene. Unmatched junction bases numbered 3, after V lost 1 base and J lost 5 bases. The CDR3 covers 15 residues. The CDR3 DNA is TGTGCCAGCAGCTTAGTACAGGGGGCAAGAAACACCATATATTTT. Translation gives CASSLVQGARNTIYF.

The rearrangement links TRBV5-5 to TRBJ2-2; D possibly corresponds to TRBD2 (6 bases). The CDR3 has 14 amino acids. V lost 0 bases and J 9 bases, leaving 12 bases between the germline ends. Germline V lookup: CDR1 SGHKS, CDR2 YYEKEE (reference sequence). In DNA form, the CDR3 reads TGTGCCAGCAGCTTGGAGGCGGGGAGGAGGGAGCTGTTTTTT. This translates into CASSLEAGRRELFF.

The chain has TRBV7-2 and TRBJ1-2; TRBD1 aligns across 11 bases. Germline V gene data show CDR1 as SGHTA and CDR2 as FQGNSA. The CDR3 sequence is 15 residues long. Germline trimming cut 9 bases from V and 4 bases from J; bases unmatched to any gene: 10. CDR3: CASKTGTGGVYGYTF. CDR3 DNA sequence: TGTGCCAGTAAGACCGGGACAGGGGGGGTCTATGGCTACACCTTC.

The CDR3 loop is CASSPVVAGGDTQYF. In DNA, the CDR3 is TGTGCCAGCAGCCCCGTGGTAGCGGGGGGAGATACGCAGTATTTT. This chain connects TRBV9 to TRBJ2-3; 10 nucleotides line up with TRBD2. The length of the CDR3 is 15 residues. The germline CDR1 and CDR2 sequences are SGDLS and YYNGEE. V shed 4 bases, J shed 5 bases, and the junction held 7 bases outside the gene matches.

V gene TRBV7-2 combines with J gene TRBJ1-1, with unresolved D. There are 15 residues in the CDR3. Germline-derived CDR1 and CDR2 are SGHTA and FQGNSA. Trimming pared 5 bases from V and 1 base from J, leaving 14 bases between. This CDR3 reads CASSLSGDSNTEAFF. For the CDR3, the DNA is TGTGCCAGCAGCCTCTCCGGGGATTCGAACACTGAAGCTTTCTTT.

The chain joins TRBV7-6 to TRBJ2-2; D possibly corresponds to TRBD1 (5 bases). There are 15 residues in the CDR3. V lost 1 base and J 7 bases, leaving 13 bases between the germline ends. Germline values: CDR1 SGHVS, CDR2 FNYEAQ. CDR3 sequence: CASSLEVRAIGELFF. In DNA, the CDR3 is TGTGCCAGCAGCTTAGAGGTCAGGGCCATCGGGGAGCTGTTTTTT.

This rearrangement joins TRBV19 to TRBJ1-5; 10 bases agree with TRBD1. V lost 6 bases to trimming and J lost 4 bases; unmatched junction nucleotides: 6. The germline CDR1 and CDR2 sequences are LNHDA and SQIVND (reference sequence). The CDR3 is made up of 15 amino acids. The CDR3 is CASSLRDRGNQPQHF. The CDR3 DNA reads as TGTGCCAGTAGCCTCCGGGACAGGGGAAATCAGCCCCAGCATTTT.

The chain has TRBV18 and TRBJ2-5; perhaps TRBD1 as D (5 bases). The CDR3 spans 13 residues. Germline CDR1 reads KGHSH; CDR2 reads LQKENI. V lost 10 bases, J lost 1 base, and 13 bases lay in between. The CDR3 DNA sequence: TGTGCCACCCAAGAGACAGTCCAAGAGACCCAGTACTTC. Translation: CATQETVQETQYF.

This clone was seen only once. J is TRBJ2-2 and V is TRBV19, with 9 bases that match TRBD1. V lost 6 bases and J lost 5; bases outside the gene matches: 10. From germline, CDR1 is LNHDA and CDR2 SQIVND (reference sequence). CDR3 length equals 16 residues. DNA for the CDR3: TGTGCCAGTAGAGCAGGACAGGGGTATCGGACCGGGGAGCTGTTTTTT. Its protein product is CASRAGQGYRTGELFF.